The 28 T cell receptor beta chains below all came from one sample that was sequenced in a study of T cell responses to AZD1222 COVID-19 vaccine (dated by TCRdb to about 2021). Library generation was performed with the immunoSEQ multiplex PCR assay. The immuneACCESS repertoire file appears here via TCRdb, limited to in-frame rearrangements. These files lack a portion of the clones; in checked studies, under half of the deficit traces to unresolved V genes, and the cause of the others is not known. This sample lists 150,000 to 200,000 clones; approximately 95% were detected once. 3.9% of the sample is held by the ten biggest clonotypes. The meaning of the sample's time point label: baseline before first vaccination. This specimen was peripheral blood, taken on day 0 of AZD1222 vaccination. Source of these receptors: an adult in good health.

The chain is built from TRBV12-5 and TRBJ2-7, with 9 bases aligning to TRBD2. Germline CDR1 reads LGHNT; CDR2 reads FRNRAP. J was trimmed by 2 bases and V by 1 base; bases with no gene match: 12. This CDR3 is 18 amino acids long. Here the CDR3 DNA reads TGTGCTAGTGGTTTGGGTGTAGCGGGAGAGTCCTTTACCTACGAGCAGTACTTC. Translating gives CASGLGVAGESFTYEQYF.

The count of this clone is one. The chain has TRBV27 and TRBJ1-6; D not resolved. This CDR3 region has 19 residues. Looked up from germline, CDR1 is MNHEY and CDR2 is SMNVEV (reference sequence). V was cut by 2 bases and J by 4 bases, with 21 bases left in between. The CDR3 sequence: CASSLERPTPLVYNSPLHF. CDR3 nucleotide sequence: TGTGCCAGCAGTTTAGAAAGACCGACTCCTCTAGTTTATAATTCACCCCTCCACTTT.

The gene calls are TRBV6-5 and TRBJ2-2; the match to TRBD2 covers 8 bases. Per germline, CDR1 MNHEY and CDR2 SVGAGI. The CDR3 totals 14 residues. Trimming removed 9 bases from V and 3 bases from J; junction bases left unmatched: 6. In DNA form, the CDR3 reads TGTGCCAGTTGCCCAGCGGGAGACACCGGGGAGCTGTTTTTT. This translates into CASCPAGDTGELFF.

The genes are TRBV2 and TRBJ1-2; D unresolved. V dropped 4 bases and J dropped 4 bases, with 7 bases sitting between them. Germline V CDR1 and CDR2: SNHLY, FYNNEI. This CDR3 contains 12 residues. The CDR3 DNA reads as TGTGCCAGCAGTGCGGAGTCCTATGGCTACACCTTC. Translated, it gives CASSAESYGYTF.

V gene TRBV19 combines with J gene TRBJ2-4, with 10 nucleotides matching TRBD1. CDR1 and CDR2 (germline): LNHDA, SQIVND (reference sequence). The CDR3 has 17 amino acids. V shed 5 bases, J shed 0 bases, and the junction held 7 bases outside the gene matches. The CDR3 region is CASSAETGGGAKNIQYF. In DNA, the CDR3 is TGTGCCAGTAGTGCCGAGACAGGGGGCGGAGCCAAAAACATTCAGTACTTC.

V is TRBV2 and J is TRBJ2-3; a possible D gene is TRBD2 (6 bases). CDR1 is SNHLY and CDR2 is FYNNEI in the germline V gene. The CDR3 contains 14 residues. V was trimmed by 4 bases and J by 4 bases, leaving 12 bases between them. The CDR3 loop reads CASSVGGTSDTQYF. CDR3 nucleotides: TGTGCCAGCAGTGTCGGCGGGACCTCAGATACGCAGTATTTT. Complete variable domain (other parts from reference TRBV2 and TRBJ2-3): EPEVTQTPSHQVTQMGQEVILRCVPISNHLYFYWYRQILGQKVEFLVSFYNNEISEKSEIFDDQFSVERPDGSNFTLKIRSTKLEDSAMYFCASSVGGTSDTQYFGPGTRLTVL.

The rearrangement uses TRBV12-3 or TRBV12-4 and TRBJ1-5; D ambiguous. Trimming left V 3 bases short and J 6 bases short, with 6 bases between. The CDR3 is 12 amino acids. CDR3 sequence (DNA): TGTGCCAGCAGTTTCATTGGTCAGCCCCAGCATTTT. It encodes CASSFIGQPQHF.

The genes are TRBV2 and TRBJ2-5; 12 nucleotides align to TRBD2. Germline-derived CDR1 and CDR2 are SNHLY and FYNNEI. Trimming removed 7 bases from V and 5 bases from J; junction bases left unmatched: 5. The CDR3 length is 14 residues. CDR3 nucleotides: TGTGCCAGCAACCCTAGCGGGAGGGCCGAGACCCAGTACTTC. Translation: CASNPSGRAETQYF.

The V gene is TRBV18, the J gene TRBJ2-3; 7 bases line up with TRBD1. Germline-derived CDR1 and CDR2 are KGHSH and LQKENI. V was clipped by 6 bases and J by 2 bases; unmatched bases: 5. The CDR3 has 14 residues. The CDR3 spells CASSLGQATDTQYF. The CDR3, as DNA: TGTGCCAGCTCCCTCGGACAGGCCACAGATACGCAGTATTTT.

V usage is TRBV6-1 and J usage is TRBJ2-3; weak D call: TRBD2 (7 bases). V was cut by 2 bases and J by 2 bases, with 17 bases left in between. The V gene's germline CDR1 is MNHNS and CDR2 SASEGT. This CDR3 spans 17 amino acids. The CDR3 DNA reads TGTGCCAGCAGTGAAATAGGGGGGGGAGATAACACAGATACGCAGTATTTT. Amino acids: CASSEIGGGDNTDTQYF.

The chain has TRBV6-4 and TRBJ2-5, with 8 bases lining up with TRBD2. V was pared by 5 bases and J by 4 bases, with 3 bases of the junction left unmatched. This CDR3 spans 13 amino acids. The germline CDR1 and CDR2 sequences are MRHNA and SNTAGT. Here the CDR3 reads CASSLRGGETQYF. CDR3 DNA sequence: TGTGCCAGCAGTCTACGGGGGGGAGAGACCCAGTACTTC.

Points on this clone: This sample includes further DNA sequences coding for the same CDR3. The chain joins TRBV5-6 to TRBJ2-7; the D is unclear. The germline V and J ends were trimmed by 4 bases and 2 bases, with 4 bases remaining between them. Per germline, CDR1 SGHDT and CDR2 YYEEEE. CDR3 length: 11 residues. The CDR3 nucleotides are TGTGCCAGCAGCCTCGCCTACGAGCAGTACTTC. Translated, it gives CASSLAYEQYF. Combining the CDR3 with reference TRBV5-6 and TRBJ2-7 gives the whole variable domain DAGVTQSPTHLIKTRGQQVTLRCSPKSGHDTVSWYQQALGQGPQFIFQYYEEEERQRGNFPDRFSGHQFPNYSSELNVNALLLGDSALYLCASSLAYEQYFGPGTRLTVT.

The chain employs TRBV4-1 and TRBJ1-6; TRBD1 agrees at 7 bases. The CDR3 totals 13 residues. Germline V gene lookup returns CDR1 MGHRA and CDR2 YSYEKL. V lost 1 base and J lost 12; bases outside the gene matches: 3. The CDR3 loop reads CASSQGQGGPLHF. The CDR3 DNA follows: TGCGCCAGCAGCCAAGGTCAGGGGGGACCCCTCCACTTT.

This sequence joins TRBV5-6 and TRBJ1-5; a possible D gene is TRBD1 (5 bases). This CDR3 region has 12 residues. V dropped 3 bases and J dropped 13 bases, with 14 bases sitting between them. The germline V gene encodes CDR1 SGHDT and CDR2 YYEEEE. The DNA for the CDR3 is TGTGCCAGCAGCTATGGGGGGTTGCCTCAGCATTTT. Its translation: CASSYGGLPQHF.

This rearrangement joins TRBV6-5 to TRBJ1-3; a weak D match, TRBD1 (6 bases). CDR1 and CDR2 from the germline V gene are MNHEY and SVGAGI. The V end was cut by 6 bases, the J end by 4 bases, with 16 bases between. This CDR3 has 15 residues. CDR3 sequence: CASSSDRYSGNTIYF. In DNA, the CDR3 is TGTGCCAGCAGCTCCGACAGGTATTCAGGAAACACCATATATTTT.

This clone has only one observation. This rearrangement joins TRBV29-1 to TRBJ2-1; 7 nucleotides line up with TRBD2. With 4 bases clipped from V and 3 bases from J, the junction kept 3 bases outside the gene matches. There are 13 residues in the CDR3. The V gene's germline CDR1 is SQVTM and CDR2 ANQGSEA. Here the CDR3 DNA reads TGCAGCGTTGTTGGGACTAACTACAATGAGCAGTTCTTC. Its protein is CSVVGTNYNEQFF.

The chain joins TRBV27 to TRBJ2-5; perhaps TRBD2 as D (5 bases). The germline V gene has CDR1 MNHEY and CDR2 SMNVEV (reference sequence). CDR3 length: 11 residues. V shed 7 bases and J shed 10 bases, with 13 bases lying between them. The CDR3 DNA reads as TGTGCCAGCACAGGAGGATACGGCCAGTACTTC. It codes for CASTGGYGQYF.

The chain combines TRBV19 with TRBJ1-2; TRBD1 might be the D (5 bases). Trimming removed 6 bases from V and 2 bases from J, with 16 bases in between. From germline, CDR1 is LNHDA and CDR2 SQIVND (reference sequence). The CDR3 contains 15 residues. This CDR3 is CASREGRNPNYGYTF. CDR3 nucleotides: TGTGCCAGTAGGGAGGGGAGGAATCCGAACTATGGCTACACCTTC.

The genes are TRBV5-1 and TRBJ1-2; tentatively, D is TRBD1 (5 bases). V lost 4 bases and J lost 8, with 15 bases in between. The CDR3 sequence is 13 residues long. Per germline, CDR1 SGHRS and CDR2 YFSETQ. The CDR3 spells CASSGGSLGGYTF. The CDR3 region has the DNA TGCGCCAGCAGCGGGGGGTCCCTCGGGGGCTACACCTTC.

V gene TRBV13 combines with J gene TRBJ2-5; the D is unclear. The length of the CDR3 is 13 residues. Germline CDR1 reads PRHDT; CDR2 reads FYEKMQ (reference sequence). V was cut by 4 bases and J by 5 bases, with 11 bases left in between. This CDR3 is CASSSGRRETQYF. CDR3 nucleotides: TGTGCCAGCAGCTCCGGCCGTCGGGAGACCCAGTACTTC.

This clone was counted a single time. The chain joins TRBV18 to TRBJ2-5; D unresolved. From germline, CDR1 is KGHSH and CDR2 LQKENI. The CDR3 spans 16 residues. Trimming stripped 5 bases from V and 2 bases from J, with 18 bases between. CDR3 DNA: TGTGCCAGCTCAACCCTACGTTTAAGGGAACAAGAGACCCAGTACTTC. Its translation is CASSTLRLREQETQYF.

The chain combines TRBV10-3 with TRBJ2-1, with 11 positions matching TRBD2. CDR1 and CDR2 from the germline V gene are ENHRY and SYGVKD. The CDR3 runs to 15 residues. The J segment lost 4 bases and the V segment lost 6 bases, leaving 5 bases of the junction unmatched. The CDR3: CAISSTSGRYNEQFF. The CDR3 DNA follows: TGTGCCATCAGCTCTACTAGCGGGAGATACAATGAGCAGTTCTTC.

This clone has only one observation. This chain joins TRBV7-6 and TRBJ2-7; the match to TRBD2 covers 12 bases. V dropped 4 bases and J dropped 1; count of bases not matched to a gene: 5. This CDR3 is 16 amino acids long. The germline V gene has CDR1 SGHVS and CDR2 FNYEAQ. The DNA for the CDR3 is TGTGCCAGCAGCTCCTCGACTAGCGGGGGTTCCTACGAGCAGTACTTC. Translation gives CASSSSTSGGSYEQYF.

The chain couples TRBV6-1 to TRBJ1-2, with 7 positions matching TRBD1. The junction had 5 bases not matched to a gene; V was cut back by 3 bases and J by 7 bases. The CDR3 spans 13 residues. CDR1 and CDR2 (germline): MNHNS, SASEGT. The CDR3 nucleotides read TGTGCCAGCAGTGAGGGACAGCCTGCTGGCTACACCTTC. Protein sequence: CASSEGQPAGYTF.

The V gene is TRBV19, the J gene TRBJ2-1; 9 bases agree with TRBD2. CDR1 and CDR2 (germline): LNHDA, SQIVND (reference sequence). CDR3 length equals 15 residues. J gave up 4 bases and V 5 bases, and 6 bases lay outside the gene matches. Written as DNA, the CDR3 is TGTGCCAGTAGTGTGCGGGGGGGCCTTTACAATGAGCAGTTCTTC. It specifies CASSVRGGLYNEQFF.

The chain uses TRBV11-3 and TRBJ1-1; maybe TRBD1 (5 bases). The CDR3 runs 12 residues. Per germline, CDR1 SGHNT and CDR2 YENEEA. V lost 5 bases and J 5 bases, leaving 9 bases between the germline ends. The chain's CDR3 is CASSQGRTEAFF. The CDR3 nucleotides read TGTGCCAGCAGCCAGGGTAGGACTGAAGCTTTCTTT.

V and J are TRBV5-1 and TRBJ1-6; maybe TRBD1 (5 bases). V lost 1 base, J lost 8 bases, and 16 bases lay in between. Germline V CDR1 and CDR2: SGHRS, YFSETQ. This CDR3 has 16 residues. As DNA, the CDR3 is TGCGCCAGCAGCTTGCCCGCAGGGTCTATTGATTCACCCCTCCACTTT. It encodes CASSLPAGSIDSPLHF.

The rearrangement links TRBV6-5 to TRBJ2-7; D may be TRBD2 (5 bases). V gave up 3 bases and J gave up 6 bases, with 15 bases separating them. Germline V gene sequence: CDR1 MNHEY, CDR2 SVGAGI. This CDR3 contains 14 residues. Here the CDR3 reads CASSYSVVAGEQYF. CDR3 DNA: TGTGCCAGCAGTTATTCGGTCGTCGCGGGCGAGCAGTACTTC.